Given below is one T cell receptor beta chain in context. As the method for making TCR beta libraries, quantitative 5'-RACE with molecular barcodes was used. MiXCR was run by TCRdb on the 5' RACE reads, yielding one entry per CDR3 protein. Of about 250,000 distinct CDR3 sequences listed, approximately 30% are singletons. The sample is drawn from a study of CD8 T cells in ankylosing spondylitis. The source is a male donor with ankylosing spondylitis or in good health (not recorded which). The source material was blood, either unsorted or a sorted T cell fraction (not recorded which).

The DNA for the CDR3 is TGTGCCAGCAGTTTAAGGGGGCAAGAAGAGCAGTACTTC. Protein product: CASSLRGQEEQYF. This sequence joins TRBV28 and TRBJ2-7; 7 positions match TRBD1. The CDR3 covers 13 residues. Germline V CDR1 and CDR2: MDHEN, SYDVKM. Losses at the gene ends were 2 bases for V and 7 bases for J; bases not matched to a gene: 5.